A selection of T cell receptor beta chains follows, all from one sample in a study of Ad26.COV2.S vaccination and SARS-CoV-2 variants. The assay was immunoSEQ multiplex PCR, and TCRdb's table has in-frame clones only and misses some. The table includes about 470,000 clones, about 90% detected once. The sequenced sample was peripheral blood, obtained in a trial of Ad26.COV2.S vaccine versus placebo. The source of these receptors is a person aged 18-65 years who received the Ad26.COV2.S COVID-19 vaccine or a placebo. The CDR3 runs from the conserved cysteine through the conserved F or W. The D gene is left open where the match is weak. Clone size appears in some rows only: once, few, many, or a class for an expanded clone.

j_call	v_call	clone_size	d_call	cdr3_nt	cdr3_aa
TRBJ1-1	TRBV5-1	few	NA	TGCGCCAGCAGCCTGAGGCAACAGATCTATAACACTGAAGCTTTCTTT	CASSLRQQIYNTEAFF
TRBJ1-1	TRBV3-1/TRBV3-2	NA	NA	TGTGCCAGCAGCCAAGGGGTTCTGGGGGACACTGAAGCTTTCTTT	CASSQGVLGDTEAFF
TRBJ2-6	TRBV18	NA	TRBD1	TGTGCCAGCTCACCACAGGGGGCAGCTGGGGCCAACGTCCTGACTTTC	CASSPQGAAGANVLTF
TRBJ1-3	TRBV6-2/TRBV6-3	once	TRBD1	TGTGCCAGCAGCAGGACAGGGGCCGACACCATATATTTT	CASSRTGADTIYF
TRBJ2-6	TRBV19	NA	NA	TGTGCCAGTAGTCCAGGAAACTCTGGGGCCAACGTCCTGACTTTC	CASSPGNSGANVLTF
TRBJ2-5	TRBV2	NA	NA	TGTGCCAGCAGTGATGTTTCTAGGGAAGAGACCCAGTACTTC	CASSDVSREETQYF
TRBJ2-7	TRBV5-1	NA	NA	TGCGCCAGCAGCTTCGAGCCCAGGTACGAGCAGTACTTC	CASSFEPRYEQYF
TRBJ2-1	TRBV7-9	NA	TRBD1	TGTGCCAGCAGCTTAGCCAACAGGGGCCACAATGAGCAGTTCTTC	CASSLANRGHNEQFF
TRBJ1-1	TRBV4-1	once	TRBD1	TGCGCCAGCAGCCAAGACCCGCCCGGGACAGGAATGAACACTGAAGCTTTCTTT	CASSQDPPGTGMNTEAFF
TRBJ1-2	TRBV2	NA	TRBD1	TGTGCCAGCAGTGGGCTCCCGGGACAGGCAAACTATGGCTACACCTTC	CASSGLPGQANYGYTF
TRBJ1-1	TRBV6-5	NA	TRBD1	TGTGCCAGCGTCAGGGGGGACACTGAAGCTTTCTTT	CASVRGDTEAFF
TRBJ1-3	TRBV18	NA	NA	TGTGCCAGCTCACCTGCAGTGCCTGGAAACACCATATATTTT	CASSPAVPGNTIYF
TRBJ2-3	TRBV19	NA	NA	TGTGCCAGTAGTACTCCTTTCGTCGGCACAGATACGCAGTATTTT	CASSTPFVGTDTQYF
TRBJ2-7	TRBV7-2	NA	NA	TGTGCCAGCAGCTCCCGACTAGTATCCTACGAGCAGTACTTC	CASSSRLVSYEQYF
TRBJ2-3	TRBV7-8	NA	TRBD1	TGTGCCAGCAGCGGGACAGGATTCTTGAGCACAGATACGCAGTATTTT	CASSGTGFLSTDTQYF
TRBJ2-4	TRBV30	NA	NA	TGTGCCTGGAGTGTACAGGAAGGGGCCAAAAACATTCAGTACTTC	CAWSVQEGAKNIQYF
TRBJ2-3	TRBV27	once	NA	TGTGCCAGCAGTGTCAAACAAGTAGATACGCAGTATTTT	CASSVKQVDTQYF
TRBJ2-7	TRBV3-1/TRBV3-2	NA	TRBD2	TGTGCCAGCAGCCAAGGCCTAGCGGGAGGCCTCTCCTACGAGCAGTACTTC	CASSQGLAGGLSYEQYF
TRBJ2-5	TRBV5-1	NA	TRBD2	TGCGCCAGCAGCTACTTAGCGGGCTACCAAGAGACCCAGTACTTC	CASSYLAGYQETQYF
TRBJ1-6	TRBV11-2	NA	NA	TGTGCCAGCAGCTTGGGCACTTTGGGGGATTCACCCCTCCACTTT	CASSLGTLGDSPLHF
TRBJ1-6	TRBV19	NA	NA	TGTGCCAGTAGTAATACAGGAAATTCACCCCTCCACTTT	CASSNTGNSPLHF
TRBJ2-1	TRBV7-2	NA	TRBD2	TGTGCCAGCAGCTTAGGGCTAGCGGGTGAGCAGTTCTTC	CASSLGLAGEQFF
TRBJ1-1	TRBV7-9	NA	NA	TGTGCCAGCAGCTTAGCGTTAGGAGCAGCTTTCTTT	CASSLALGAAFF
TRBJ1-4	TRBV18	NA	NA	TGTGCCAGCTCACCAGGGAGGAGTGAAAAACTGTTTTTT	CASSPGRSEKLFF
TRBJ2-2	TRBV2	NA	NA	TGTGCCAGCAGGACCGGGACACAGACCGGGGAGCTGTTTTTT	CASRTGTQTGELFF
TRBJ1-2	TRBV7-6	NA	TRBD1	TGTGCCAGCAGCCCTGGGACAGGGGGCGCGATTAACTATGGCTACACCTTC	CASSPGTGGAINYGYTF
TRBJ2-7	TRBV5-4	NA	TRBD2	TGTGCCAGCAGCCTAGGACTAGCGACACCCTCCGAGCAGTACTTC	CASSLGLATPSEQYF
TRBJ1-5	TRBV6-2/TRBV6-3	NA	NA	TGTGCCAGCAGTCCAACTCGGGGGGCCCAGCCCCAGCATTTT	CASSPTRGAQPQHF
TRBJ2-1	TRBV2	NA	TRBD1	TGTGCCAGCAAAGAGGACAGGGGAGCGGGTGAGCAGTTCTTC	CASKEDRGAGEQFF
TRBJ2-7	TRBV2	NA	NA	TGTGCCAGCATGCGGGCGAGCTCCTACGAGCAGTACTTC	CASMRASSYEQYF
TRBJ2-7	TRBV19	once	TRBD1	TGTGCCAGCCGGGACAGGGGATACGAGCAGTACTTC	CASRDRGYEQYF
TRBJ2-2	TRBV28	NA	TRBD2	TGTGCCAGCGTGGATAGCGGGGCGGCCGGGAGCCCCGGGGAGCTGTTTTTT	CASVDSGAAGSPGELFF
TRBJ2-2	TRBV9	NA	NA	TGTGCCAGCAGCGGTCGGGACACCACATTCACCGGGGAGCTGTTTTTT	CASSGRDTTFTGELFF
TRBJ1-1	TRBV7-9	NA	NA	TGTGCCAGCAGCTTCAATTTTTCGGGACGGCCCAACACTGAAGCTTTCTTT	CASSFNFSGRPNTEAFF
TRBJ2-1	TRBV6-2/TRBV6-3	NA	TRBD2	TGTGCCAGCAGTTACTCGATGCTAGCGGGAAGAAATGAGCAGTTCTTC	CASSYSMLAGRNEQFF
TRBJ2-7	TRBV18	NA	TRBD2	TGTGCCAGCTCACCAGTGGTAATAGCGGGACCCTACGAGCAGTACTTC	CASSPVVIAGPYEQYF
TRBJ1-1	TRBV28	NA	NA	TGTGCCAGCAGTTTATACACTGAAGCTTTCTTT	CASSLYTEAFF
TRBJ1-5	TRBV19	NA	NA	TGTGCCAGTAGTATTCCCCCCCAGGGCAGGGATCAGCCCCAGCATTTT	CASSIPPQGRDQPQHF
TRBJ2-1	TRBV5-1	NA	NA	TGCGCCAGCAGCTCGGGGGCTAGCGGAGGTAACAATGAGCAGTTCTTC	CASSSGASGGNNEQFF
TRBJ1-1	TRBV18	NA	NA	TGTGCCAGCTCACCACGGTGGGACCGAGAAGCTTTCTTT	CASSPRWDREAFF
TRBJ2-2	TRBV5-8	once	TRBD1	TGTGCCAGCAGCGCCCGGGACAGGGGGTACCCCGGGGAGCTGTTTTTT	CASSARDRGYPGELFF